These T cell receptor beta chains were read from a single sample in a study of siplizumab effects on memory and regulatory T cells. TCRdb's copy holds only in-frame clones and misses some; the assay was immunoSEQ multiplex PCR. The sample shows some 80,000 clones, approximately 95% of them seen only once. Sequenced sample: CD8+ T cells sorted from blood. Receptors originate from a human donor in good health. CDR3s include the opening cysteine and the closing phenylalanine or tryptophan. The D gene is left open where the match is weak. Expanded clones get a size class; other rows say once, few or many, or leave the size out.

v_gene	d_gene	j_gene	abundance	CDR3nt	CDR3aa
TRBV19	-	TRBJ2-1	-	TGTGCCAGTAGTATAGACAGGGTGGGCAATGAGCAGTTCTTC	CASSIDRVGNEQFF
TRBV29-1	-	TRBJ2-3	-	TGCAGCCTGGCCCGGCCTAGCACAGATACGCAGTATTTT	CSLARPSTDTQYF
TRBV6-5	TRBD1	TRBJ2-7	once	TGTGCCAGCAGCACCGGGACAGGGACCTACGAGCAGTACTTC	CASSTGTGTYEQYF
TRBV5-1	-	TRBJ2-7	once	TGCGCCAGCAGCTTAACAGTGGTGGGGGCAAAATCCTACGAGCAGTACTTC	CASSLTVVGAKSYEQYF
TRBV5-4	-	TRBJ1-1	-	TGTGCCAGCAGCCCCAGGACGGGGAAGAACACTGAAGCTTTCTTT	CASSPRTGKNTEAFF
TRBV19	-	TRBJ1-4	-	TGTGCCAGTGGGCTTCGCACAACTAATGAAAAACTGTTTTTT	CASGLRTTNEKLFF
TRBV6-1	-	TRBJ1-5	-	TGTGCCAGCAGTGACTGGATAGCTAGCAATCAGCCCCAGCATTTT	CASSDWIASNQPQHF
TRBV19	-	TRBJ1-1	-	TGTGCCAGTAGTATATTTTTGGGGCGGGGTAGAGCTTTCTTT	CASSIFLGRGRAFF
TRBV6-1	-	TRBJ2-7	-	TGTGCCAGCAGTGAACGACCCACCTACGAGCAGTACTTC	CASSERPTYEQYF
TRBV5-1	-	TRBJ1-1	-	TGCGCCAGCAGCTTGGTAGGGGCAAACGAAGTGAACACTGAAGCTTTCTTT	CASSLVGANEVNTEAFF
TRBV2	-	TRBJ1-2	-	TGTGCCAGCAGTGAAGGCCCTTCGGGCTCCTATGGCTACACCTTC	CASSEGPSGSYGYTF
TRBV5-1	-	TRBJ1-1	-	TGCGCCAGCAGCTCTACCGGACCCCGGTCCACTGAAGCTTTCTTT	CASSSTGPRSTEAFF
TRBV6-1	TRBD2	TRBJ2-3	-	TGTGCCAGCAGTAGCGGGAGGGGCACAGATACGCAGTATTTT	CASSSGRGTDTQYF
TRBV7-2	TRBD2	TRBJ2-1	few	TGTGCCAGCACCCTAGGACTAGCGGGAGGGCGATCCGATGAGCAGTTCTTC	CASTLGLAGGRSDEQFF
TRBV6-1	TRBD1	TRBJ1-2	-	TGTGCCAGCAGTCTGCCCCAGGGGGGGTTCGATGGCTACACCTTC	CASSLPQGGFDGYTF
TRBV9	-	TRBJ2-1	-	TGTGCCAGCAGCGCGAGCGGCGGCTCCTACAATGAGCAGTTCTTC	CASSASGGSYNEQFF
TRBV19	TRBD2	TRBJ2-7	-	TGTGCCAGTAGCCCCGAGACTAGCACCACTAGCGAGCAGTACTTC	CASSPETSTTSEQYF
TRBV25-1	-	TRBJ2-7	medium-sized	TGTGCCACTGACGGGCCGCGGAGAGAGCAGTACTTC	CATDGPRREQYF
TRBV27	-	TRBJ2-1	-	TGTGCCAGCAGATCAAGTGTGTATGAGCAGTTCTTC	CASRSSVYEQFF
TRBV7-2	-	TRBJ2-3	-	TGTGCCAGCAGCCTTAGCGGAACTAGCACAGATACGCAGTATTTT	CASSLSGTSTDTQYF
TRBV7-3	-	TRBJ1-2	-	TGTGCCAGCAGCTTAGGAGGCCTTACCCCTAACTATGGCTACACCTTC	CASSLGGLTPNYGYTF
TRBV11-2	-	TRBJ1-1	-	TGTGCCAGCAGCCCCGGCGGACGGACGTTTGAAGCTTTCTTT	CASSPGGRTFEAFF
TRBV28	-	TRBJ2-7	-	TGTGCCAGCAGTTTGCCGTACTACGAGCAGTACTTC	CASSLPYYEQYF
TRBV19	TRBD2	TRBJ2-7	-	TGTGCCAGTAGTGAAGCACACCAACCGGGACTAGCGGACGAGCAGTACTTC	CASSEAHQPGLADEQYF
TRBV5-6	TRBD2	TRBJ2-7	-	TGTGCCAGCAGCCCGGGACTAGCGCACGAGCAGTACTTC	CASSPGLAHEQYF
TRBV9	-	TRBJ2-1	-	TGTGCCAGCAGCGTAGCCGGCTTCTCTTCCTACAATGAGCAGTTCTTC	CASSVAGFSSYNEQFF
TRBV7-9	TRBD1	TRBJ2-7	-	TGTGCCAGCAGCTTCGACAGGGGAAGCGAGCAGTACTTC	CASSFDRGSEQYF
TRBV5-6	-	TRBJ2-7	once	TGTGCCAGCAGCCAAGACCCCACCGTGCAGTACTTC	CASSQDPTVQYF
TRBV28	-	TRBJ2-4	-	TGTGCCAGCAGCGCCACCGGGACTCCAGGAATTCAGTACTTC	CASSATGTPGIQYF
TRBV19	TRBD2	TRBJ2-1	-	TGTGCCAGTAGTGAACCGGGACTAGCGGGAGTCAATGAGCAGTTCTTC	CASSEPGLAGVNEQFF
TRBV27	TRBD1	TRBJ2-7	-	TGTGCCAGCAGTTTAACTGGACAGGGATCCTACGAGCAGTACTTC	CASSLTGQGSYEQYF
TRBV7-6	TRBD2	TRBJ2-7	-	TGTGCCAGCAGCTTAGAGTCTAGCGGAACCTACGAGCAGTACTTC	CASSLESSGTYEQYF
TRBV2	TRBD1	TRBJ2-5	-	TGTGCCAGCAGCCTTTTACAGGGGGGAGAGACCCAGTACTTC	CASSLLQGGETQYF
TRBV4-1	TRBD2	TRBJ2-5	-	TGCGCCAGCAGCCAAGGGGTTAGCGGGGAGACCCAGTACTTC	CASSQGVSGETQYF
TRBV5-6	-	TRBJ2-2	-	TGTGCCAGCAGCTTGTACTGGAACACCGGGGAGCTGTTTTTT	CASSLYWNTGELFF
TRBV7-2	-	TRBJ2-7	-	TGTGCCAGCAGCTTGATCCATGGGCGCGAGCAGTACTTC	CASSLIHGREQYF